The entry below describes one T cell receptor beta chain. The clone's antigen remains unknown. Base qualities are not provided; no much larger clone lies one nucleotide away. Trimmed from V: 1 base; trimmed from J: 4 bases; junction bases lacking a gene match: 2. Including cysteine and phenylalanine, the CDR3 has 13 amino acids. The only DNA kept is the CDR3, 39 bases in frame from the first base. Taken from the germline V gene (reference sequence), the CDR1 and CDR2 loops are DFQATT and SNEGSKA. This sample was taken from a study of CD8 T cells in Susac syndrome (dated by TCRdb to about 2019). Background on the whole study: Whether CD8+ T cell activation and differentiation in Susac syndrome was antigen driven was tested using repertoire sequencing. Results and caveats for the whole study, not just this receptor: The study acknowledged that relatively few individuals were included in the TCR sequencing and HLA analysis.

RNA was extracted using the RNeasy kit, and about 0.5 to 1 ug of the RNA was reverse transcribed with random hexamers. TCR beta CDR3 regions were amplified with the immunoSEQ multiplex PCR assay covering 54 Vbeta and 13 Jbeta segments. PCR amplification bias was corrected by using a synthetic template baseline for primer optimization and computational correction. The paper's data handling went like this. Reads were assigned to V, D and J genes according to IMGT and analyzed in immunoSEQ Analyzer, with only productive sequences retained. To calculate clonality, Shannon entropy was normalized by log2 of the number of productive unique sequences and then subtracted from one. For each patient and control, public and private clones were evaluated within the 100 most prevalent clones. Susac-specific clones were defined as absent from healthy and MS cohorts, 800 to 1,200 published viral clones and other ImmuneACCESS disease sequences. The public reads were run again by TCRdb, first through fastp at Q25 and then through MiXCR, and only productive beta chains were kept. Merged by CDR3 protein, the rows form single entries marked with the most common genes and DNA. In this record, the V and J calls reflect TCRdb's handling and not the investigators' own analysis. Recorded for this sample are approximately 200,000 distinct CDR3 sequences; approximately 95% of them occurred a single time. The top ten constitute approximately 0.09% of the sample.

High-throughput TCR beta sequencing profiled peripheral blood CD8+ and CD4+ T cells from healthy donors, Susac syndrome patients and multiple sclerosis patients. Treatment-naive patients with stable or active relapsing-remitting disease fulfilling revised McDonald criteria were used as multiple sclerosis controls. Bulk CD8+ and CD4+ T cells were purified by magnetic negative isolation, whereas CD8+ TEMRA cells were enriched by FACS. Blood was collected in EDTA tubes and processed within 24 hours, with PBMCs isolated through density gradient centrifugation. PBMCs intended for TCR sequencing were frozen in liquid nitrogen and were later thawed in a 37 degrees C water bath. The sorted or isolated CD4+, CD8+ and CD8+ TEMRA cells had a purity of 90% or higher.

The sequencing sample was made of CD4+ T cells from PBMCs. The V gene is TRBV20-1 and the J gene is TRBJ1-2, with 8 middle bases fitting TRBD1. This receptor was taken from a human donor with multiple sclerosis. Here is the DNA: TGCAGTGCTAGAGGAGACAGGGGCTATGGCTACACCTTC. It is translated as CSARGDRGYGYTF.